The 25 T cell receptor beta chains reported below all come from one sample, sequenced in a study of CXCR3-negative and CXCR3-positive naive CD8 T cells. In preparing the TRB cDNA libraries, 5' RACE with UMI labels was used. After re-calling the 5' RACE reads, TCRdb lists one entry per CDR3 protein, DNA absent. The sample spans 100,000 to 150,000 distinct CDR3 sequences; the ten largest clones claim 0.45% to 0.6%. The sequencing input was naive CXCR3- CD8+ T cells from blood. Subset reported: CD45RO-CCR7+CD27+CD95- naive CD8+ T cells lacking CXCR3 (TNR3-). These receptors were taken from a human donor in good health. Some clones in this sample may be carry-over from other donors' samples.

J is TRBJ1-1 and V is TRBV4-3. The CDR3 contains 15 residues. Germline V gene lookup returns CDR1 LGHNA and CDR2 YSLEER. CDR3 in amino acids: CASSQDFLPNTEAFF.

V is TRBV28 and J is TRBJ1-1. The CDR3 length is 16 residues. Germline lookup yields CDR1 MDHEN and CDR2 SYDVKM. This chain's CDR3 is CASSQVDTGMNTEAFF.

J is TRBJ2-2 and V is TRBV7-9. This CDR3 comprises 13 residues. Germline lookup yields CDR1 SEHNR and CDR2 FQNEAQ (reference sequence). The CDR3 loop reads CASRGYDTGELFF.

This chain uses TRBV25-1 with TRBJ2-1; the TRBD2 assignment by TCRdb is unverifiable without DNA. The CDR3 is 15 amino acids. The germline CDR1 and CDR2 sequences are MGHDK and SYGVNS. The CDR3 loop is CASSPGTSLYNEQFF.

J is TRBJ1-1 and V is TRBV4-2; TCRdb indicates TRBD1, and absent DNA this call remains unverified. CDR3 size: 17 residues. Germline CDR1 and CDR2: LGHNA and YNFKEQ. The chain's CDR3 is CASSQDEGGTGGTEAFF.

The J gene is TRBJ1-5, the V gene TRBV28. CDR1 MDHEN and CDR2 SYDVKM come from the germline V gene. This CDR3 has 18 amino acids. The CDR3 here is CASSSPRETPDGDQPQHF. The full variable domain, in which reference TRBV28 and TRBJ1-5 provide the parts outside the CDR3, is DVKVTQSSRYLVKRTGEKVFLECVQDMDHENMFWYRQDPGLGLRLIYFSYDVKMKEKGDIPEGYSVSREKKERFSLILESASTNQTSMYLCASSSPRETPDGDQPQHFGDGTRLSIL.

The chain's CDR3 is CASKVSSGNTIYF. V usage is TRBV5-1 and J usage is TRBJ1-3. Germline V lookup: CDR1 SGHRS, CDR2 YFSETQ. The CDR3 length is 13 residues.

J is TRBJ2-5 and V is TRBV7-2; lacking DNA, the TRBD2 call made by TCRdb goes unchecked. This CDR3 is built from 14 residues. Germline V gene data show CDR1 as SGHTA and CDR2 as FQGNSA. CDR3 amino acids: CASSRMGRGETQYF.

The rearrangement uses TRBV4-3 and TRBJ2-7; TCRdb indicates TRBD1, and absent DNA this call remains unverified. The CDR3 is 16 residues long. The germline V gene encodes CDR1 LGHNA and CDR2 YSLEER. CDR3 region: CASSQDRTGASYEQYF.

The J gene is TRBJ2-1, the V gene TRBV5-8. The CDR3 length is 15 residues. Per the germline V gene, CDR1 is SGHTS and CDR2 is YDEGEE. The CDR3 loop reads CASSLDRGGYNEQFF.

The chain recombines TRBV6-6 with TRBJ2-7; as DNA is missing, the TRBD1 call by TCRdb cannot be tested. The CDR3 length is 15 residues. Germline loops: CDR1 MNHNY, CDR2 SVGAGI (reference sequence). The CDR3 loop reads CASSPQQGILYEQYF.

This chain links TRBV14 with TRBJ2-1; TCRdb designates TRBD2, a call that cannot be tested without DNA. The CDR3 runs to 15 residues. The germline gives CDR1 SGHDN, CDR2 FVKESK. The CDR3 loop is CASSPLAGGLNEQFF.

The gene calls are TRBV6-5 and TRBJ1-1. CDR3 length: 13 amino acids. Germline V gene sequence: CDR1 MNHEY, CDR2 SVGAGI. The CDR3 is CASSPSVNTEAFF.

The CDR3 here is CSVRDRGYYEQYF. This sequence joins TRBV29-1 and TRBJ2-7; TCRdb gives TRBD1 as the D gene, but with no DNA this cannot be confirmed. Germline CDR1 is SQVTM and CDR2 is ANQGSEA. The CDR3 totals 13 residues.

The V call is TRBV7-9, the J call TRBJ2-6; there is no DNA to check the TCRdb D call of TRBD1. Germline V CDR1 and CDR2: SEHNR, FQNEAQ (reference sequence). The CDR3 extends over 16 amino acids. The CDR3 is CASNPAAGAGANVLTF.

The V call is TRBV14, the J call TRBJ2-7. This CDR3 comprises 14 residues. CDR1 SGHDN and CDR2 FVKESK come from the germline V gene. The CDR3 protein is CASSLLGAAYEQYF.

The chain has TRBV2 and TRBJ2-7. Germline V gene data show CDR1 as SNHLY and CDR2 as FYNNEI. The CDR3 is made up of 13 amino acids. The CDR3 loop is CASSEKGTYEQYF.

The chain employs TRBV29-1 and TRBJ1-2. CDR1 is SQVTM and CDR2 is ANQGSEA in the germline V gene. There are 20 residues in the CDR3. The chain's CDR3 is CSVESIPSANKNRGINGYTF.

This sequence joins TRBV15 and TRBJ2-1; with no DNA, the TCRdb D assignment of TRBD1 cannot be verified. The length of the CDR3 is 13 residues. Germline V CDR1 and CDR2: LNHNV, YYDKDF (reference sequence). The CDR3 loop reads CATSRVRGVEQFF.

This chain uses TRBV20-1 with TRBJ2-1; the TCRdb call, TRBD2, lacks DNA for checking. CDR1 and CDR2 from the germline V gene are DFQATT and SNEGSKA (reference sequence). The CDR3 covers 14 residues. CDR3 residues: CSVIREGTYNEQFF.

This chain connects TRBV11-3 to TRBJ2-3; TCRdb calls TRBD1, which cannot be checked without DNA. In germline, CDR1 is SGHNT, CDR2 YENEEA. The CDR3 spans 16 residues. The CDR3 loop is CASSVTGTGVTDTQYF.

V and J are TRBV28 and TRBJ2-1; TCRdb reports TRBD2, a call that lacks DNA to check it against. Germline V gene lookup returns CDR1 MDHEN and CDR2 SYDVKM. CDR3 length: 15 amino acids. This CDR3 is CASTPRPGGYNEQFF.

The chain links TRBV7-8 to TRBJ2-7; TCRdb outputs TRBD1, but without DNA this stays unchecked. Germline V gene data show CDR1 as SGHVS and CDR2 as FQNEAQ. This CDR3 comprises 16 residues. CDR3 in amino acids: CASSTEYRATSYELYF.

The V and J genes are TRBV29-1 and TRBJ2-1. The CDR3 is 15 residues long. Germline CDR1 is SQVTM and CDR2 is ANQGSEA. This CDR3 reads CSVSVEMSSYNEQFF.

The V gene is TRBV4-1, the J gene TRBJ2-1; with no DNA, the TCRdb D assignment of TRBD1 cannot be verified. The CDR3 covers 16 residues. Germline V gene lookup returns CDR1 MGHRA and CDR2 YSYEKL. The CDR3: CASSPQGQEANNEQFF.